The 7 T cell receptor beta chains below all came from one sample that was sequenced in a study of prognosis after radiotherapy for stage I lung cancer. The study amplified the TCR beta CDR3 region from genomic DNA. This amplification was carried out by two rounds of multiplex PCR. First-round PCR employed TRBV- and TRBJ-specific primers for each gene. TCRdb itself ran the multiplex PCR reads through MiXCR, one entry per CDR3 protein. The table includes tens of thousands of distinct CDR3 sequences, about 45% detected once. The material sequenced was PBMCs, taken before or after stereotactic body radiation therapy (not recorded which). The receptors here all came from a donor over 45 with non-small cell lung cancer.

The sample holds many counts of this clonotype. This chain links TRBV10-3 with TRBJ2-7; 10 nucleotides align to TRBD2. V gave up 8 bases and J gave up 6 bases; unmatched junction bases: 7. This CDR3 spans 13 amino acids. The germline gives CDR1 ENHRY, CDR2 SYGVKD. CDR3 sequence: CAIGGVAGGEQYF. The CDR3 region has the DNA TGTGCCATCGGTGGGGTAGCGGGGGGCGAGCAGTACTTC.

With regard to this clonotype: A much larger clone sits a single nucleotide away, making a read error possible. The chain uses TRBV6-6 and TRBJ1-6; 7 bases match TRBD1. The CDR3 spans 18 residues. CDR1 and CDR2 from the germline V gene are MNHNY and SVGAGI (reference sequence). The CDR3 spells CASGYSFLRQGWGSPLHF. The CDR3 region has the DNA TGTGCCAGCGGTTACTCGTTTTTAAGACAGGGATGGGGTTCACCCCTCCACTTT.

This clonotype was seen repeatedly, ten times or more. The chain is built from TRBV6-1 and TRBJ2-7; D might be TRBD1 (5 bases). The germline V gene has CDR1 MNHNS and CDR2 SASEGT. The CDR3 covers 14 residues. V gave up 5 bases and J gave up 2 bases, with 13 bases separating them. CDR3 nucleotide sequence: TGTGCCAGCAGTATTCACGTGACAGCCTACGAGCAGTACTTC. The encoded protein is CASSIHVTAYEQYF.

This clonotype appeared many times. The chain uses TRBV20-1 and TRBJ1-2; TRBD1 aligns across 7 bases. The V gene's germline CDR1 is DFQATT and CDR2 SNEGSKA (reference sequence). With 3 bases clipped from V and 8 bases from J, the junction kept 6 bases outside the gene matches. This CDR3 is built from 12 residues. The CDR3, as DNA: TGCAGTGCTAGGACAGGGCTCGGCGGCTACACCTTC. The encoded protein is CSARTGLGGYTF.

This sequence joins TRBV19 and TRBJ1-1, with D unclear. This CDR3 has 14 residues. The germline V gene has CDR1 LNHDA and CDR2 SQIVND (reference sequence). V was clipped by 1 base and J by 1 base, with 7 bases between them. Written as DNA, the CDR3 is TGTGCCAGTAGTATAGGTATTTCGAACACTGAAGCTTTCTTT. It codes for CASSIGISNTEAFF.

This clonotype was found many times. The chain uses TRBV20-1 and TRBJ2-5; no clear D. The CDR3 length is 15 residues. V was trimmed by 0 bases and J by 1 base, leaving 12 bases between them. Germline V gene sequence: CDR1 DFQATT, CDR2 SNEGSKA (reference sequence). As DNA, the CDR3 is TGCAGTGCTAGAGATGCCACAGCGCCCCAAGAGACCCAGTACTTC. It specifies CSARDATAPQETQYF.

This clonotype was counted a few times. The chain is built from TRBV19 and TRBJ1-1, with D tentatively TRBD1 (6 bases). The ends were cut back, 1 base at V and 6 bases at J, with 15 bases in the middle. Looked up from germline, CDR1 is LNHDA and CDR2 is SQIVND (reference sequence). This CDR3 comprises 15 residues. The CDR3 bases are TGTGCCAGTAGTATAGGGGCGGGGGCGGTTGCTGAAGCTTTCTTT. It codes for CASSIGAGAVAEAFF.